These 2 T cell receptor beta chains originate from one sample sequenced in a study of OX40 agonist ivuxolimab in advanced cancers. TCRdb's copy holds only in-frame clones and misses some; the assay was immunoSEQ multiplex PCR. The table has approximately 31,000 clones, roughly 87% seen once. Sequencing was performed on CD4+ or CD8+ T cells sorted from blood, taken in a trial of the OX40 agonist ivuxolimab. These receptor sequences come from an adult with an advanced solid tumor such as melanoma, head and neck, liver or kidney cancer.

The chain employs TRBV6-1 and TRBJ1-1; tentative D call: TRBD1 (5 bases). In germline, CDR1 is MNHNS, CDR2 SASEGT. CDR3 length: 12 residues. The germline V and J ends were trimmed by 7 bases and 0 bases, with 6 bases remaining between them. The CDR3 coding sequence is TGTGCCAGCAACAGGATGAACACTGAAGCTTTCTTT. Its translation is CASNRMNTEAFF.

The V call is TRBV5-4, the J call TRBJ2-1; D is uncertain. V lost 0 bases to trimming and J lost 7 bases, with 5 bases between them. Germline V lookup: CDR1 SGHNT, CDR2 YYREEE (reference sequence). CDR3 length equals 12 residues. CDR3 residues: CASSLAANEQFF. DNA for the CDR3: TGTGCCAGCAGCTTGGCCGCTAATGAGCAGTTCTTC.